Presented here are 24 T cell receptor beta chains from one specimen sequenced in a study of blood T cell repertoires in COVID-19. Assay: immunoSEQ multiplex PCR; the TCRdb copy retains only in-frame clones and omits some. The table includes 300,000 to 400,000 clones, 88% detected once. Sequencing was done on a sample of peripheral blood. All receptors derive from a woman aged 30 to 39 with COVID-19, enrolled during active disease.

On this clone: Relative to the germline gene, one junction end is altered; a read error may explain this. The chain couples TRBV13 to TRBJ2-1, with a weak D call TRBD1 (5 bases). This CDR3 spans 13 amino acids. Germline V gene lookup returns CDR1 PRHDT and CDR2 FYEKMQ (reference sequence). The CDR3 region has the DNA TGTGTCAGCAGCTCACGGACAAACAATGAGCAGTTCTTC. Its protein is CVSSSRTNNEQFF.

CDR3 residues: CASSLASRGGETQYF. The CDR3 DNA follows: TGTGCCAGCAGCTTAGCGTCCAGGGGCGGAGAGACCCAGTACTTC. This chain joins TRBV7-8 and TRBJ2-5; perhaps TRBD1 as D (6 bases). The CDR3 is 15 amino acids. Germline-derived CDR1 and CDR2 are SGHVS and FQNEAQ. Trimming stripped 0 bases from V and 4 bases from J, with 12 bases between. Using reference TRBV7-8 and TRBJ2-5 for the parts outside the CDR3, the full variable domain is GAGVSQSPRYKVAKRGQDVALRCDPISGHVSLFWYQQALGQGPEFLTYFQNEAQLDKSGLPSDRFFAERPEGSVSTLKIQRTQQEDSAVYLCASSLASRGGETQYFGPGTRLLVL.

The rearrangement links TRBV3-1 (or the pseudogene TRBV3-2) to TRBJ1-4; D remains ambiguous. The CDR3 is 14 amino acids. The germline V and J ends were trimmed by 7 bases and 2 bases, with 11 bases remaining between them. CDR1 and CDR2 (germline): LGHDT, YNNKEL (reference sequence). The CDR3: CASTTSLTNEKLFF. The CDR3 bases are TGTGCCAGCACCACCAGTCTCACTAATGAAAAACTGTTTTTT.

The gene calls are TRBV4-2 and TRBJ2-3, with TRBD2 identical over 11 bases. The V segment lost 6 bases and the J segment 0 bases; nucleotides outside the gene matches: 2. Germline assignment: CDR1 LGHNA and CDR2 YNFKEQ. The CDR3 totals 15 residues. This chain's CDR3 is CASRIAGGSTDTQYF. In DNA, the CDR3 is TGTGCCAGCAGGATAGCGGGGGGGAGCACAGATACGCAGTATTTT.

This clone is a singleton in its sample. V gene TRBV2 combines with J gene TRBJ2-5; unclear D gene. CDR3 length equals 11 residues. Germline assignment: CDR1 SNHLY and CDR2 FYNNEI. V dropped 6 bases and J dropped 1 base, with 3 bases sitting between them. In DNA form, the CDR3 reads TGTGCCAGCAGCTTCCAAGAGACCCAGTACTTC. Residues: CASSFQETQYF.

This clone was seen a few times. The chain recombines TRBV7-8 with TRBJ1-6, with D perhaps matching TRBD1 (5 bases). The V gene's germline CDR1 is SGHVS and CDR2 FQNEAQ. This CDR3 is 16 amino acids long. V was cut by 1 base and J by 5 bases, with 12 bases left in between. CDR3 loop: CASSLEGSGNNSPLHF. The CDR3, as DNA: TGTGCCAGCAGCTTAGAGGGGAGCGGGAATAATTCACCCCTCCACTTT.

This clone was detected only a few times. The chain carries TRBV25-1 and TRBJ2-1; 9 bases agree with TRBD2. The ends lost 10 bases at V and 7 bases at J; junction bases unmatched: 8. The length of the CDR3 is 13 residues. Looked up from germline, CDR1 is MGHDK and CDR2 is SYGVNS. The CDR3 nucleotides read TGTGCCACTATAGCGGGGGCCATTAATGAGCAGTTCTTC. This codes for CATIAGAINEQFF.

This clone turned up a few times. The rearrangement links TRBV18 to TRBJ1-2; TRBD1 matches at 10 bases. V shed 3 bases, J shed 6 bases, and the junction held 13 bases outside the gene matches. CDR1 is KGHSH, CDR2 LQKENI, per germline. The CDR3 sequence is 17 residues long. This CDR3 is CASSPSLDPGQGNGYTF. The CDR3 nucleotides are TGTGCCAGCTCACCTTCCCTTGATCCGGGACAGGGGAATGGCTACACCTTC.

The V gene is TRBV6-2 or TRBV6-3, the J gene TRBJ1-1; D gene ambiguous. This CDR3 contains 16 residues. V was clipped by 7 bases and J by 1 base, with 19 bases between them. CDR1 is MNHEY, CDR2 SVGEGT, per germline. This CDR3 reads CASTPRRQRWNTEAFF. CDR3 bases: TGTGCCAGCACCCCGAGGCGTCAGCGATGGAACACTGAAGCTTTCTTT.

This clone has only one observation. V gene TRBV6-2 or TRBV6-3 combines with J gene TRBJ2-1; D is undetermined. The CDR3 extends over 13 amino acids. V was trimmed by 3 bases and J by 5 bases, leaving 8 bases between them. CDR1 and CDR2 from the germline V gene are MNHEY and SVGEGT. CDR3 bases: TGTGCCAGCAGTTATTCGTCGGACAATGAGCAGTTCTTC. This codes for CASSYSSDNEQFF.

This clone was observed a few times. V and J are TRBV15 and TRBJ1-1; weak D call: TRBD1 (5 bases). This CDR3 has 12 amino acids. The V and J ends lost 11 bases and 1 base respectively, with 11 bases between them. Germline V CDR1 and CDR2: LNHNV, YYDKDF (reference sequence). The CDR3 nucleotides are TGTGCCGTTCTCGGACAGAACACTGAAGCTTTCTTT. Protein: CAVLGQNTEAFF.

This clone showed up just once. The chain has TRBV7-9 and TRBJ2-1, with 7 bases that match TRBD1. The V segment lost 5 bases and the J segment 2 bases; nucleotides outside the gene matches: 9. CDR1 SEHNR and CDR2 FQNEAQ come from the germline V gene (reference sequence). This CDR3 is 16 amino acids long. CDR3 DNA: TGTGCCAGCAGCCAGCCGAGAGGGACAGCCTACAATGAGCAGTTCTTC. Amino acids: CASSQPRGTAYNEQFF.

This clone has only a few counts. The chain combines TRBV11-2 with TRBJ2-7, with 8 positions matching TRBD1. Trimming took 0 bases from V and 4 from J; bases not matched to a gene: 5. Germline loops: CDR1 SGHAT, CDR2 FQNNGV. This CDR3 has 15 residues. CDR3 protein: CASSLEFGQGYEQYV. The CDR3 DNA reads TGTGCCAGCAGCTTAGAGTTTGGACAGGGTTACGAGCAGTACGTC.

DNA for the CDR3: TGTGCCAGCAGTTTGGACTCCCTAGGGACTGAAGCTTTCTTT. Translated, it gives CASSLDSLGTEAFF. V usage is TRBV7-9 and J usage is TRBJ1-1; D gene ambiguous. The CDR3 contains 14 residues. CDR1 and CDR2 from the germline V gene are SEHNR and FQNEAQ (reference sequence). Trimming left V 6 bases short and J 5 bases short, with 16 bases between.

V gene TRBV7-4 combines with J gene TRBJ1-5; D call uncertain. V lost 4 bases to trimming and J lost 5 bases, with 21 bases between them. CDR1 is SGHVT and CDR2 is SQSDAQ in the germline V gene. The CDR3 spans 17 residues. Here the CDR3 reads CASSSGKARRGDQPQHF. The CDR3 bases are TGTGCCAGCAGCTCGGGTAAGGCGAGGCGGGGTGATCAGCCCCAGCATTTT.

The J gene is TRBJ1-3, the V gene TRBV6-1; no clear D gene. The V gene lost 4 bases and the J gene lost 0 bases, with 13 bases spanning the gap. The germline CDR1 and CDR2 sequences are MNHNS and SASEGT. The CDR3 totals 16 residues. The DNA for the CDR3 is TGTGCCAGCAGTGCTCTTGACTCAAGCTCTGGAAACACCATATATTTT. It translates to CASSALDSSSGNTIYF.

This chain connects TRBV12-3 or TRBV12-4 to TRBJ1-1; D uncertain. This CDR3 comprises 12 residues. Trimming took off 6 bases at V and 4 bases at J, with 9 bases between the two ends. CDR3: CASRAGRTEAFF. CDR3 sequence (DNA): TGTGCCAGCAGAGCAGGTCGCACTGAAGCTTTCTTT.

J is TRBJ1-1 and V is TRBV19; D not certain. CDR3 length: 14 residues. The germline CDR1 and CDR2 sequences are LNHDA and SQIVND (reference sequence). Trimming took off 1 base at V and 4 bases at J, with 10 bases between the two ends. Here the CDR3 DNA reads TGTGCCAGTAGTATAGCGACACGCCCCACTGAAGCTTTCTTT. Protein: CASSIATRPTEAFF.

The chain joins TRBV2 to TRBJ1-1; 7 nucleotides match TRBD1. The germline V gene encodes CDR1 SNHLY and CDR2 FYNNEI. The V and J ends lost 5 bases and 0 bases, in that order; junction bases with no gene match: 6. The CDR3 consists of 15 residues. The CDR3 nucleotides read TGTGCCAGCAGTAGGCGACAGGGCATGAACACTGAAGCTTTCTTT. Its translation: CASSRRQGMNTEAFF.

This sequence joins TRBV24-1 and TRBJ1-4, with D perhaps TRBD1 (5 bases). Trimming cost V 9 bases and J 5 bases, with 12 bases left between them. Germline values: CDR1 KGHDR, CDR2 SFDVKD. The CDR3 contains 13 residues. CDR3 nucleotide sequence: TGTGCCACCTCGGGGGGAATAAATGAAAAACTGTTTTTT. Its translation: CATSGGINEKLFF.

V and J are TRBV5-6 and TRBJ2-5; 9 positions match TRBD2. The CDR3 has 15 amino acids. Per the germline V gene, CDR1 is SGHDT and CDR2 is YYEEEE. J gave up 5 bases and V 0 bases, and 5 bases lay outside the gene matches. In DNA, the CDR3 is TGTGCCAGCAGCTTGGTTAGCGGGGGCGGGGAGACCCAGTACTTC. It translates to CASSLVSGGGETQYF.

The rearrangement uses TRBV19 and TRBJ2-1; 8 bases agree with TRBD1. The CDR3 runs 16 residues. J gave up 1 base and V 5 bases, and 7 bases lay outside the gene matches. Germline V gene data show CDR1 as LNHDA and CDR2 as SQIVND (reference sequence). CDR3 coding DNA: TGTGCCAGTAGTTCCCCAGGGGGCGCGTCCTACAATGAGCAGTTCTTC. Translation gives CASSSPGGASYNEQFF.

The chain is built from TRBV9 and TRBJ1-2, with TRBD1 as a possible D gene (5 bases). Per germline, CDR1 SGDLS and CDR2 YYNGEE. The CDR3 has 14 residues. Trimming removed 4 bases from V and 2 bases from J, with 12 bases in between. CDR3 in amino acids: CASSPSSGNYGYTF. In nucleotides, the CDR3 is TGTGCCAGCAGCCCAAGTTCAGGGAACTATGGCTACACCTTC. Filled out from reference TRBV9 and TRBJ1-2, the complete variable domain reads DSGVTQTPKHLITATGQRVTLRCSPRSGDLSVYWYQQSLDQGLQFLIQYYNGEERAKGNILERFSAQQFPDLHSELNLSSLELGDSALYFCASSPSSGNYGYTFGSGTRLTVV.

The genes are TRBV2 and TRBJ1-5; D is unclear. Germline CDR1 SNHLY, CDR2 FYNNEI. The CDR3 runs 13 residues. V lost 10 bases to trimming and J lost 0 bases, with 10 bases between them. The CDR3 nucleotides read TGTGCCACCGGACTATCTAGCAATCAGCCCCAGCATTTT. This translates into CATGLSSNQPQHF.